The next 18 T cell receptor beta chains were all read from a single sample in a study of molecular identifiers for immune sequencing clone quantification. TCRdb processed the PCR reads anew with MiXCR; each CDR3 protein has one entry. The table records approximately 590,000 distinct CDR3 sequences, 25% of them present only once. Source material: naive CD8+ T cells from blood, with Jurkat cell RNA spiked in. Noted subset: FACS-sorted CD8+CD4-CCR7+CD45RA+ naive T cells. These receptors all come from a human donor in good health. Some libraries in this study had Jurkat cell RNA spiked in.

The chain uses TRBV6-2 or TRBV6-3 and TRBJ2-7, with D tentatively TRBD2 (5 bases). Trimming shortened V by 2 bases and J by 4 bases, and 21 bases separated the two germline ends. This CDR3 comprises 17 residues. CDR1 is MNHEY, CDR2 SVGEGT, per germline. CDR3 sequence: CASSYPPGIAGRYEQYF. For the CDR3, the DNA is TGTGCCAGCAGTTACCCCCCGGGGATAGCTGGAAGATACGAGCAGTACTTC.

This clonotype was seen just once. A much larger clone differs from this one at a single base, so this may be a read error. The chain combines TRBV13 with TRBJ1-1; perhaps TRBD1 as D (5 bases). The CDR3 loop spans 15 amino acids. Germline V CDR1 and CDR2: PRHDT, FYEKMQ (reference sequence). Here the CDR3 reads CTSSAPRDMDTEAFF. The CDR3 nucleotides are TGTACCAGCAGCGCCCCCAGGGATATGGACACTGAAGCTTTCTTT.

Comments on this clonotype: Since a much larger clone is just one base distant, this may be a read error. The chain couples TRBV19 to TRBJ2-3; 7 nucleotides agree with TRBD1. Germline CDR1 reads LNHDA; CDR2 reads SQIVND (reference sequence). After removal of 3 bases from V and 4 bases from J, the junction contained 4 bases not matched to a gene. The CDR3 runs to 14 residues. CDR3 nucleotide sequence: TGTGCCAGTAGTATCCATGGGACAGCAGATACGCAGTATTTT. Encoded protein: CASSIHGTADTQYF.

The sample holds a few counts of this clonotype. The chain links TRBV28 to TRBJ2-7, with D tentatively TRBD1 (6 bases). V shed 7 bases and J shed 5 bases, with 15 bases lying between them. Germline assignment: CDR1 MDHEN and CDR2 SYDVKM. This CDR3 has 13 residues. CDR3 DNA sequence: TGTGCCAGCACAAGCGCGTCAGGGGACGAGCAGTACTTC. Its translation: CASTSASGDEQYF.

Turning to this clonotype: The junction departs from the called germline gene at one end, perhaps through a read error. This chain joins TRBV6-1 and TRBJ2-7; D uncertain. This CDR3 has 16 amino acids. Germline-derived CDR1 and CDR2 are MNHNS and SASEGT. CDR3 in DNA: TGTGCCAGCAGTGCCCCAAGACTTCCCACGTCCTACGAGAAGTACTTC. Encoded protein: CASSAPRLPTSYEKYF.

There are a few counts of this clonotype. This chain uses TRBV11-2 with TRBJ1-1, with TRBD1 matching 7 bases. This CDR3 is 14 amino acids long. Germline assignment: CDR1 SGHAT and CDR2 FQNNGV. Germline trimming cut 5 bases from V and 3 bases from J; bases unmatched to any gene: 6. The CDR3 DNA reads as TGTGCCAGCAGCCCCGGACAGGCCTACACTGAAGCTTTCTTT. It translates to CASSPGQAYTEAFF.

The sample holds many counts of this clonotype. The gene calls are TRBV29-1 and TRBJ2-6; TRBD1 agrees at 8 bases. CDR3 length: 18 amino acids. Trimming cost V 4 bases and J 0 bases; bases outside gene matches: 11. CDR1 and CDR2 (germline): SQVTM, ANQGSEA. The CDR3 region is CSVAIPGQESSGANVLTF. For the CDR3, the DNA is TGCAGCGTTGCAATCCCGGGACAGGAGAGCTCTGGGGCCAACGTCCTGACTTTC.

In regard to this clonotype: A junction boundary mismatches the germline segment, possibly from a read error. V and J are TRBV6-5 and TRBJ1-1; maybe TRBD1 (6 bases). CDR3 length equals 13 residues. CDR1 and CDR2 (germline): MNHEY, SVGAGI. CDR3 amino acids: CASSYSGDTGAFF. The CDR3 nucleotides read TGTGCCAGCAGTTACTCGGGGGACACTGGAGCTTTCTTT.

Concerning this clonotype itself: The junction differs from germline at one of its ends, possibly a read error. Here the CDR3 reads CASRQDRGGGEQIF. CDR3 sequence (DNA): TGCGCCAGCCGCCAAGATCGGGGGGGCGGTGAGCAGATCTTC. The chain uses TRBV4-1 and TRBJ2-1, with 8 bases that match TRBD2. The CDR3 covers 14 residues. Germline V gene sequence: CDR1 MGHRA, CDR2 YSYEKL.

With respect to this clonotype: One base away lies a much larger clone, so this may be a sequencing read error. This chain joins TRBV7-9 and TRBJ2-5; D is perhaps TRBD1 (5 bases). The CDR3 consists of 15 residues. Germline CDR1 is SEHNR and CDR2 is FQNEAQ (reference sequence). CDR3 sequence reads: CACSSLGQGEETQYF. CDR3 DNA sequence: TGTGCCTGCAGCTCACTCGGTCAAGGGGAAGAGACCCAGTACTTC.

The table lists this clonotype with a count of one. Since no conserved phenylalanine or tryptophan closes the CDR3, a read error is the likely cause. This chain uses TRBV6-5 with TRBJ2-2; D possibly corresponds to TRBD2 (5 bases). This CDR3 spans 15 amino acids. Germline lookup yields CDR1 MNHEY and CDR2 SVGAGI. CDR3 region: CAGSYPSGNTGELFS. The CDR3 bases are TGTGCCGGCAGTTACCCCAGCGGCAACACCGGGGAGCTGTTTTCT.

V usage is TRBV5-6 and J usage is TRBJ2-5; 10 nucleotides line up with TRBD2. This CDR3 comprises 20 residues. V shed 3 bases and J 4 bases; nucleotides not matched to a gene: 21. Germline CDR1 SGHDT, CDR2 YYEEEE. As DNA, the CDR3 is TGTGCCAGCAGCTCTCTATCCCTTAGCGGGGGGACTACGAGGGGAGAGACCCAGTACTTC. Protein sequence: CASSSLSLSGGTTRGETQYF.

The sample holds many counts of this clonotype. This sequence joins TRBV6-5 and TRBJ1-1; TRBD1 matches 8 bases. Germline CDR1 reads MNHEY; CDR2 reads SVGAGI. The V and J ends lost 5 bases and 7 bases, in that order; junction bases with no gene match: 3. The CDR3 spans 12 residues. The CDR3 is CASSPDRDEAFF. CDR3 in DNA: TGTGCCAGCAGTCCGGACAGGGATGAAGCTTTCTTT.

This clonotype appeared a few times. The gene calls are TRBV30 and TRBJ2-4; 10 nucleotides match TRBD1. V lost 3 bases to trimming and J lost 7 bases; unmatched junction nucleotides: 3. From germline, CDR1 is GTSNPN and CDR2 SVGIG (reference sequence). The CDR3 loop spans 13 amino acids. The CDR3 reads CAWRGTGVNIQYF. The DNA of the CDR3 is TGTGCCTGGAGGGGGACAGGGGTGAACATTCAGTACTTC.

This clonotype was picked up a small number of times. The chain uses TRBV10-3 and TRBJ2-1; 12 nucleotides align to TRBD2. V gave up 6 bases and J gave up 5 bases; unmatched junction bases: 5. Germline CDR1 and CDR2: ENHRY and SYGVKD. The CDR3 covers 15 residues. The CDR3 spells CAIRTGLAGNNEQFF. For the CDR3, the DNA is TGTGCCATCAGAACTGGACTAGCGGGGAACAATGAGCAGTTCTTC.

This clonotype was counted ten times or more. The rearrangement uses TRBV20-1 and TRBJ1-4, with a tentative D call TRBD1 (6 bases). CDR3 length: 16 amino acids. Trimming cost V 6 bases and J 4 bases, with 21 bases left between them. Germline loops: CDR1 DFQATT, CDR2 SNEGSKA (reference sequence). The CDR3 sequence is CSAIQGFETDNEKLFF. The CDR3 DNA sequence: TGCAGTGCCATACAGGGTTTCGAAACGGATAATGAAAAACTGTTTTTT.

To note about this clonotype: This may be a read error, as it is one base from a much larger clone. This sequence joins TRBV20-1 and TRBJ2-5; 10 bases line up with TRBD2. The CDR3 runs 15 residues. CDR1 is DFQATT and CDR2 is SNEGSKA in the germline V gene (reference sequence). The CDR3 loop is CSAGDPSGSVKTQYF. The CDR3 coding sequence is TGCAGTGCTGGAGATCCTAGCGGGAGTGTGAAGACCCAGTACTTC.

This clonotype has only a few counts. This chain connects TRBV7-6 to TRBJ2-3, with D tentatively TRBD2 (6 bases). This CDR3 region has 14 residues. CDR1 and CDR2 (germline): SGHVS, FNYEAQ. Trimming pared 4 bases from V and 6 bases from J, leaving 14 bases between. This chain's CDR3 is CASSSGLSRDTQYF. The CDR3 nucleotides are TGTGCCAGCAGCTCAGGACTATCCCGGGATACGCAGTATTTT. The whole variable domain, remainder taken from reference TRBV7-6 and TRBJ2-3, is GAGVSQSPRYKVTKRGQDVALRCDPISGHVSLYWYRQALGQGPEFLTYFNYEAQQDKSGLPNDRFSAERPEGSISTLTIQRTEQRDSAMYRCASSSGLSRDTQYFGPGTRLTVL.